This T cell receptor beta chain was captured in a study of T cells in Graves' hyperthyroidism and ophthalmopathy. Those with hyperthyroidism were 18 to 65 years old, newly diagnosed, and ill for under 2 months. Uncontrolled infection, other autoimmune disease, pregnancy or lactation disqualified patients from enrolment. Per germline, CDR1 SQVTM and CDR2 ANQGSEA. This CDR3 contains 13 residues. Trimming removed 5 bases from V and 3 bases from J, with 13 bases in between. Whole-study findings and limits: The model foresaw ophthalmopathy a median roughly 6.6 months prior to onset.

Researchers amplified the TCR beta CDR3 regions from RNA transcripts. First-round RT-PCR with HTBI primers amplified the TCR CDR3 region. TCRdb ran MiXCR on the multiplex PCR reads and lists one entry per CDR3 protein. The sample has 540,000 or so distinct CDR3 sequences, approximately 14% seen once; the top ten hold around 7.5%. Details on this clonotype: No antigen is known for it.

Material for sequencing was blood. This clonotype was obtained from a woman between 25 and 40 years old with Graves' hyperthyroidism. The chain combines TRBV29-1 with TRBJ1-2, with D possibly matching TRBD1 (6 bases). CDR3 loop: CSVRGAGDYGYTF. In nucleotides, the CDR3 is TGCAGCGTTAGAGGGGCAGGGGACTATGGCTACACCTTC. Variable domain in full (rest from reference TRBV29-1 and TRBJ1-2): SAVISQKPSRDICQRGTSLTIQCQVDSQVTMMFWYRQQPGQSLTLIATANQGSEATYESGFVIDKFPISRPNLTFSTLTVSNMSPEDSSIYLCSVRGAGDYGYTFGSGTRLTVV.